These 20 T cell receptor beta chains were all obtained from the same sample, sequenced in a study of cytomegalovirus exposure and HLA in healthy donors. PCR primers comprised 60 Vbeta and 13 Jbeta primers. The assay was immunoSEQ multiplex PCR, and TCRdb's table has in-frame clones only and misses some. The sample records about 140,000 clones, under 70% being singletons. Sequencing was carried out using PBMCs. The receptors were sampled from a woman between 55 and 75 years old in good health and CMV-seronegative.

The gene calls are TRBV19 and TRBJ2-2; maybe TRBD2 (5 bases). Germline CDR1 reads LNHDA; CDR2 reads SQIVND (reference sequence). The CDR3 contains 14 residues. Trimming stripped 4 bases from V and 2 bases from J, with 8 bases between. The CDR3: CASSSGLNTGELFF. The CDR3 coding sequence is TGTGCCAGTAGTAGCGGGTTAAACACCGGGGAGCTGTTTTTT. Full variable domain (rest looked up from reference TRBV19 and TRBJ2-2): DGGITQSPKYLFRKEGQNVTLSCEQNLNHDAMYWYRQDPGQGLRLIYYSQIVNDFQKGDIAEGYSVSREKKESFPLTVTSAQKNPTAFYLCASSSGLNTGELFFGEGSRLTVL.

This clone is a singleton in its sample. V is TRBV9 and J is TRBJ1-5, with 7 bases lining up with TRBD1. Per the germline V gene, CDR1 is SGDLS and CDR2 is YYNGEE. V shed 3 bases and J 4 bases; nucleotides not matched to a gene: 4. This CDR3 spans 14 amino acids. CDR3 amino acids: CASSDGQDNQPQHF. CDR3 nucleotide sequence: TGTGCCAGCAGCGACGGACAGGATAATCAGCCCCAGCATTTT. Supplemented by reference TRBV9 and TRBJ1-5, the full variable domain reads DSGVTQTPKHLITATGQRVTLRCSPRSGDLSVYWYQQSLDQGLQFLIQYYNGEERAKGNILERFSAQQFPDLHSELNLSSLELGDSALYFCASSDGQDNQPQHFGDGTRLSIL.

The rearrangement joins TRBV2 to TRBJ2-1; maybe TRBD2 (6 bases). Germline-derived CDR1 and CDR2 are SNHLY and FYNNEI. The CDR3 runs 16 residues. The V end lost 6 bases, the J end lost 1 base, and 16 bases lay between the germline ends. CDR3 bases: TGTGCCAGCAGGGGGGGTCTAGGTATTTCCTACAATGAGCAGTTCTTC. It yields the protein CASRGGLGISYNEQFF.

This chain joins TRBV25-1 and TRBJ1-2; D may be TRBD1 (5 bases). V was trimmed by 3 bases and J by 8 bases, leaving 16 bases between them. The CDR3 is 14 residues long. The V gene's germline CDR1 is MGHDK and CDR2 SYGVNS. The CDR3 nucleotides read TGTGCCAGCAGTGAGGGGAGCGGGGCTGGGGGCTACACCTTC. Its protein is CASSEGSGAGGYTF.

This clone was picked up one time. It may be a read error: a sequence one base away is much more abundant. J is TRBJ1-1 and V is TRBV5-4; no reliable D call. Trimming pared 4 bases from V and 1 base from J, leaving 14 bases between. The CDR3 covers 15 residues. Germline V lookup: CDR1 SGHNT, CDR2 YYREEE (reference sequence). The CDR3 DNA sequence: TGTGCCAGCAGCCCTCGAATTGCAGGGAACACTGAAGCTTTCTTT. This encodes CASSPRIAGNTEAFF.

This clone was recorded once. The chain carries TRBV6-1 and TRBJ2-4; D unresolved. The CDR3 totals 11 residues. Germline assignment: CDR1 MNHNS and CDR2 SASEGT. V lost 4 bases and J 10 bases, leaving 8 bases between the germline ends. CDR3 nucleotides: TGTGCCAGCAGTGTTGAGGAGATTCAGTACTTC. Its translation is CASSVEEIQYF.

The chain couples TRBV5-1 to TRBJ2-3; D ambiguous. With 4 bases removed from V and 7 bases from J, the gap between germline ends came to 7 bases. CDR3 length: 11 amino acids. Germline values: CDR1 SGHRS, CDR2 YFSETQ. This CDR3 is CASSTSNTQYF. DNA of the CDR3: TGCGCCAGCAGCACTTCTAATACGCAGTATTTT.

The chain couples TRBV4-3 to TRBJ1-6; D unresolved. The CDR3 runs to 14 residues. From germline, CDR1 is LGHNA and CDR2 YSLEER. V shed 0 bases and J shed 7 bases, with 7 bases lying between them. In DNA, the CDR3 is TGCGCCAGCAGCCAAGATGCTCAGAATTCACCCCTCCACTTT. It yields the protein CASSQDAQNSPLHF.

The chain couples TRBV29-1 to TRBJ1-4; 7 bases are a match to TRBD1. Germline CDR1 is SQVTM and CDR2 is ANQGSEA. The CDR3 has 16 amino acids. J lost 3 bases, V lost 6 bases, and 13 bases had no gene match. The CDR3 region has the DNA TGCAGCGTCCGACCCGGGGCAGGGGGGTCTAATGAAAAACTGTTTTTT. Translation: CSVRPGAGGSNEKLFF.

The CDR3 region has the DNA TGTGCCAGCAGCTGGGGACTAGCGGGGCGAGAGACCCAGTACTTC. Protein sequence: CASSWGLAGRETQYF. This chain joins TRBV5-6 and TRBJ2-5, with TRBD2 matching 13 bases. CDR3 length: 15 residues. Trimming took 3 bases from V and 4 from J; bases not matched to a gene: 3. Per the germline V gene, CDR1 is SGHDT and CDR2 is YYEEEE.

The rearrangement uses TRBV5-1 and TRBJ2-3, with D unresolved. The CDR3 has 14 residues. The V gene lost 3 bases and the J gene lost 0 bases, with 8 bases spanning the gap. Per the germline V gene, CDR1 is SGHRS and CDR2 is YFSETQ. The CDR3 sequence is CASSSGTSTDTQYF. Written as DNA, the CDR3 is TGCGCCAGCAGCTCCGGTACTAGCACAGATACGCAGTATTTT.

This rearrangement joins TRBV29-1 to TRBJ2-5, with 14 bases that match TRBD2. V shed 6 bases and J 4 bases; nucleotides not matched to a gene: 4. CDR1 is SQVTM and CDR2 is ANQGSEA in the germline V gene. This CDR3 spans 14 amino acids. Written as DNA, the CDR3 is TGCAGCGTACTCGGACTAGCGGGGGGAGAGACCCAGTACTTC. Amino acid sequence: CSVLGLAGGETQYF. The complete variable domain, with remaining parts taken from reference TRBV29-1 and TRBJ2-5, reads SAVISQKPSRDICQRGTSLTIQCQVDSQVTMMFWYRQQPGQSLTLIATANQGSEATYESGFVIDKFPISRPNLTFSTLTVSNMSPEDSSIYLCSVLGLAGGETQYFGPGTRLLVL.

The V and J genes are TRBV5-4 and TRBJ2-1, with 7 bases identical to TRBD1. Trimming took 0 bases from V and 10 from J; bases not matched to a gene: 1. The CDR3 loop spans 12 amino acids. CDR1 SGHNT and CDR2 YYREEE come from the germline V gene (reference sequence). The CDR3 DNA follows: TGTGCCAGCAGCTTGGCCAGGGGGGAGCAGTTCTTC. Its translation: CASSLARGEQFF.

This chain connects TRBV27 to TRBJ1-6, with D perhaps TRBD1 (6 bases). Germline CDR1 MNHEY, CDR2 SMNVEV (reference sequence). V lost 3 bases and J lost 9, with 12 bases in between. The CDR3 covers 14 residues. The CDR3 DNA sequence: TGTGCCAGCAGTTTTCAGAGGGGGTCTTCACCCCTCCACTTT. This sequence encodes CASSFQRGSSPLHF.

This chain joins TRBV28 and TRBJ2-3, with D maybe TRBD1 (5 bases). CDR1 and CDR2 (germline): MDHEN, SYDVKM. V lost 5 bases to trimming and J lost 2 bases, with 11 bases between them. The CDR3 loop spans 14 amino acids. As DNA, the CDR3 is TGTGCCAGCAGTCCAGGACAAGACACAGATACGCAGTATTTT. Encoded protein: CASSPGQDTDTQYF.

Comment on this clone: The same CDR3 is also encoded by other DNA sequences in this sample. V is TRBV5-1 and J is TRBJ2-2; TRBD2 agrees at 8 bases. The V segment lost 4 bases and the J segment 2 bases; nucleotides outside the gene matches: 4. The CDR3 consists of 15 residues. In germline, CDR1 is SGHRS, CDR2 YFSETQ. The CDR3: CASSPAGGNTGELFF. DNA of the CDR3: TGCGCCAGCAGCCCGGCGGGGGGTAACACCGGGGAGCTGTTTTTT.

The gene calls are TRBV11-2 and TRBJ2-1, with 8 bases lining up with TRBD1. The CDR3 is 16 amino acids. Trimming took 8 bases from V and 0 from J; bases not matched to a gene: 9. In germline, CDR1 is SGHAT, CDR2 FQNNGV. The DNA of the CDR3 is TGTGCCAGCTCCCAGTGGGGACAGGTCTCCTACAATGAGCAGTTCTTC. Translating gives CASSQWGQVSYNEQFF.

The V gene is TRBV5-4, the J gene TRBJ2-7; D is possibly TRBD1 (6 bases). This CDR3 has 14 residues. Germline CDR1 is SGHNT and CDR2 is YYREEE (reference sequence). V lost 1 base to trimming and J lost 7 bases, with 15 bases between them. The CDR3 region is CASSLLLGAREQYF. For the CDR3, the DNA is TGTGCCAGCAGCTTGTTGTTGGGGGCGCGTGAGCAGTACTTC.

V gene TRBV5-1 combines with J gene TRBJ1-1, with a tentative D call TRBD1 (5 bases). This CDR3 spans 15 amino acids. V lost 4 bases and J 1 base, leaving 14 bases between the germline ends. CDR1 is SGHRS, CDR2 YFSETQ, per germline. CDR3 DNA sequence: TGCGCCAGCAGCCTTGAAGGGGCGGCGAACACTGAAGCTTTCTTT. Its translation is CASSLEGAANTEAFF.

The chain is built from TRBV29-1 and TRBJ1-5; D is unresolved. Germline CDR1 SQVTM, CDR2 ANQGSEA. The CDR3 extends over 10 amino acids. V lost 4 bases to trimming and J lost 7 bases, with 5 bases between them. The CDR3 protein is CSVVPQPQHF. CDR3 bases: TGCAGCGTTGTCCCACAGCCCCAGCATTTT.